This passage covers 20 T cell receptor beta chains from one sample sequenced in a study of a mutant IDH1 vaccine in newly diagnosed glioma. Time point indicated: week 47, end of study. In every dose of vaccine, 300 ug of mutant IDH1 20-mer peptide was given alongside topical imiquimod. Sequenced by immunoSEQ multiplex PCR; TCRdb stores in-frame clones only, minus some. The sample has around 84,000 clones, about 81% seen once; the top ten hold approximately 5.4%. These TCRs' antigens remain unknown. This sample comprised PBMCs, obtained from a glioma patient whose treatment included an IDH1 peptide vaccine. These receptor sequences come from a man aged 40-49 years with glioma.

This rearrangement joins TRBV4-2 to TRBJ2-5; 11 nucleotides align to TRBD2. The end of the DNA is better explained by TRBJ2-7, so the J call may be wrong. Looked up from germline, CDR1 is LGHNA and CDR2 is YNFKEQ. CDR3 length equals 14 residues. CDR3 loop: CASSLLAGGYEQYF. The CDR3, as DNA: TGTGCCAGCAGCTTGCTAGCGGGGGGCTACGAGCAGTACTTC.

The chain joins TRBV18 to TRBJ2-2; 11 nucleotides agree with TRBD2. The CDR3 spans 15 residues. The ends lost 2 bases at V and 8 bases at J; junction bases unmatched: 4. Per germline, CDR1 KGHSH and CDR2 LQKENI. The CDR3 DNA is TGTGCCAGCTCACCAACTAGCGGGGGATCTGGGGAGCTGTTTTTT. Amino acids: CASSPTSGGSGELFF.

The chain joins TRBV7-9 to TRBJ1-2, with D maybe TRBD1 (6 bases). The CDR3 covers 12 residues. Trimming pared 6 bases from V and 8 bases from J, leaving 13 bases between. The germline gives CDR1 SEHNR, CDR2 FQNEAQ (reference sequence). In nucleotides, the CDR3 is TGTGCCAGCAGACTTTCAGGGGCGGGCTACACCTTC. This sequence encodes CASRLSGAGYTF. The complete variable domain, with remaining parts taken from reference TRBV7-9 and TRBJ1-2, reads DTGVSQNPRHKITKRGQNVTFRCDPISEHNRLYWYRQTLGQGPEFLTYFQNEAQLEKSRLLSDRFSAERPKGSFSTLEIQRTEQGDSAMYLCASRLSGAGYTFGSGTRLTVV.

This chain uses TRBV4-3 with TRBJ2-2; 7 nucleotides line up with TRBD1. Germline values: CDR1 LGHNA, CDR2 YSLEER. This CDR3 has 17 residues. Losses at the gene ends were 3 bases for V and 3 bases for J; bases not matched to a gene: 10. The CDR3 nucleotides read TGCGCCAGCAGCCAGCTAAAGCGACAGGGTGACACCGGGGAGCTGTTTTTT. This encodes CASSQLKRQGDTGELFF.

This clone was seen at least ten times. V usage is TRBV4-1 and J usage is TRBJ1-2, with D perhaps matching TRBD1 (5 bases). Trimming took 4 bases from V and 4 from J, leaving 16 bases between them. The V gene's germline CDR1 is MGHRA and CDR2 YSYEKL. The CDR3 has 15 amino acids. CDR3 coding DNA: TGCGCCAGCAGCCGGGGACCGGCCGGTGGCTATGGCTACACCTTC. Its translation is CASSRGPAGGYGYTF.

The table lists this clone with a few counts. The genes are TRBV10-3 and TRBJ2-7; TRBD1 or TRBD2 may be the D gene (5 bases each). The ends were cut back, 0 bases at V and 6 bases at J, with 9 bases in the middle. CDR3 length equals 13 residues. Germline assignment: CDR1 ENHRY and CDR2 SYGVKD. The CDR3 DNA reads TGTGCCATCAGTGAGTCGAGGGGAGTCGAGCAGTACTTC. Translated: CAISESRGVEQYF.

The CDR3 DNA reads TGTGCCAGCTCACAAACTGGGTCTGGAAACACCATATATTTT. Protein product: CASSQTGSGNTIYF. The chain is built from TRBV18 and TRBJ1-3; no firm D call. There are 14 residues in the CDR3. V was pared by 4 bases and J by 1 base, with 8 bases between. In germline, CDR1 is KGHSH, CDR2 LQKENI.

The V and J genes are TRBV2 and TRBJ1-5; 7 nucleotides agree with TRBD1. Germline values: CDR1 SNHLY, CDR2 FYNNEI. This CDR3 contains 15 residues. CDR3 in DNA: TGTGCGTCCAGCCAGGGACAGCTTAGCAATCAGCCCCAGCATTTT. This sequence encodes CASSQGQLSNQPQHF.

In nucleotides, the CDR3 is TGTGCCAGCAGCTCGACAGTCTACGAGCAGTACTTC. It codes for CASSSTVYEQYF. The chain recombines TRBV28 with TRBJ2-7; perhaps TRBD1 as D (5 bases). The germline V gene encodes CDR1 MDHEN and CDR2 SYDVKM. The length of the CDR3 is 12 residues. V shed 6 bases and J shed 3 bases, with 9 bases lying between them. The full variable domain, in which reference TRBV28 and TRBJ2-7 provide the parts outside the CDR3, is DVKVTQSSRYLVKRTGEKVFLECVQDMDHENMFWYRQDPGLGLRLIYFSYDVKMKEKGDIPEGYSVSREKKERFSLILESASTNQTSMYLCASSSTVYEQYFGPGTRLTVT.

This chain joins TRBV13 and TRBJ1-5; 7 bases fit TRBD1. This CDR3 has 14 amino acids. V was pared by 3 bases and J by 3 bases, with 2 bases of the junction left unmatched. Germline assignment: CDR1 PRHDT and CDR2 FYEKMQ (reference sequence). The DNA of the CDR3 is TGTGCCAGCAGCTTTGGACAGGACAATCAGCCCCAGCATTTT. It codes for CASSFGQDNQPQHF. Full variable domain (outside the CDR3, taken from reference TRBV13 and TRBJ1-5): AAGVIQSPRHLIKEKRETATLKCYPIPRHDTVYWYQQGPGQDPQFLISFYEKMQSDKGSIPDRFSAQQFSDYHSELNMSSLELGDSALYFCASSFGQDNQPQHFGDGTRLSIL.

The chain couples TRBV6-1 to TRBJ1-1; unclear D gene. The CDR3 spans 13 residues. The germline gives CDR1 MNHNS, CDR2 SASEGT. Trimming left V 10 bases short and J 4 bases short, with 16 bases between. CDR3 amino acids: CATRWGVGTEAFF. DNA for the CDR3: TGTGCCACCCGGTGGGGTGTGGGCACTGAAGCTTTCTTT.

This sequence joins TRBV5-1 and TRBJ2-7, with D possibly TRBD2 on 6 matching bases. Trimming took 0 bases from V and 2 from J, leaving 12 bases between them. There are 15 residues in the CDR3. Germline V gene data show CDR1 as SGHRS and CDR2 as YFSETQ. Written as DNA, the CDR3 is TGCGCCAGCAGCTTGGCACTAGCCTCCACCTACGAGCAGTACTTC. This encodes CASSLALASTYEQYF.

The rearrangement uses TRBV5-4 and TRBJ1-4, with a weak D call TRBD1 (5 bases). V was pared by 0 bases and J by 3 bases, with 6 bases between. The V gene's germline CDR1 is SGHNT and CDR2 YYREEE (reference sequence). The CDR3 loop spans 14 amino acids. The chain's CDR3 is CASSLAGSNEKLFF. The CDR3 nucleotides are TGTGCCAGCAGCTTGGCAGGGTCTAATGAAAAACTGTTTTTT.

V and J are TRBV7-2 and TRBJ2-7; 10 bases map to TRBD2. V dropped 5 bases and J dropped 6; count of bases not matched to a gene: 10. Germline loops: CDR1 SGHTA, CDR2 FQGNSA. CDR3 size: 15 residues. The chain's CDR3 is CASSTLAGVQGEQYF. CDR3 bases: TGTGCCAGCAGCACCCTAGCGGGAGTTCAAGGCGAGCAGTACTTC.

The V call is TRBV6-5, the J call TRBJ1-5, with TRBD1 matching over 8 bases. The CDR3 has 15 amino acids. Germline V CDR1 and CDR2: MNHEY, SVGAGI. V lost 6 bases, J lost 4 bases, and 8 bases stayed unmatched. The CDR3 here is CASSSQGAGNQPQHF. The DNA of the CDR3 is TGTGCCAGCAGCTCCCAGGGGGCTGGTAATCAGCCCCAGCATTTT.

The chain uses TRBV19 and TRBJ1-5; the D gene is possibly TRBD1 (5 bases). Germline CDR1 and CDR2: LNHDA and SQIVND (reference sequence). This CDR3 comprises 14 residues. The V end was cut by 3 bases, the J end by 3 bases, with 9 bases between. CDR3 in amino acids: CASSIPRDNQPQHF. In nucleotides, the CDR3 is TGTGCCAGTAGTATCCCCAGGGACAATCAGCCCCAGCATTTT.

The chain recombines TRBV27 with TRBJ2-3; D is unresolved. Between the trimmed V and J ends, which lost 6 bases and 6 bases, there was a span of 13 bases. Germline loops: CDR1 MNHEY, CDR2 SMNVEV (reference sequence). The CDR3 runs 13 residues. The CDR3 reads CASSPLGRDTQYF. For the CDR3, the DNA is TGTGCCAGCAGCCCCTTAGGACGCGATACGCAGTATTTT.

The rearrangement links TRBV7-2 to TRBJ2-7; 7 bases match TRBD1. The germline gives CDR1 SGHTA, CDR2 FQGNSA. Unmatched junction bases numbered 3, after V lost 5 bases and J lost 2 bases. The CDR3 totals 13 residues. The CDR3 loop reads CASSRQGPYEQYF. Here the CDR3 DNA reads TGTGCCAGCAGCCGACAGGGCCCCTACGAGCAGTACTTC.

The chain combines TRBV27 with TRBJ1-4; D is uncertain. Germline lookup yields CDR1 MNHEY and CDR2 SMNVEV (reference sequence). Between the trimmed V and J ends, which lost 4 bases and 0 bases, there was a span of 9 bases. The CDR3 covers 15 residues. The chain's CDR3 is CASSSSRTTNEKLFF. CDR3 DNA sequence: TGTGCCAGCAGTTCTTCCAGGACAACTAATGAAAAACTGTTTTTT.

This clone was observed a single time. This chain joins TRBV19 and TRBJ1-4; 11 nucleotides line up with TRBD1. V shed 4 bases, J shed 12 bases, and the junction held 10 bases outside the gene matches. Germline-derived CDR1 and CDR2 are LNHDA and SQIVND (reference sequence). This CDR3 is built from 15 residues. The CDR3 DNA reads TGTGCCAGTAGTACCGGGACAGGGGGTCGGTTGGAACTGTTTTTT. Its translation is CASSTGTGGRLELFF.